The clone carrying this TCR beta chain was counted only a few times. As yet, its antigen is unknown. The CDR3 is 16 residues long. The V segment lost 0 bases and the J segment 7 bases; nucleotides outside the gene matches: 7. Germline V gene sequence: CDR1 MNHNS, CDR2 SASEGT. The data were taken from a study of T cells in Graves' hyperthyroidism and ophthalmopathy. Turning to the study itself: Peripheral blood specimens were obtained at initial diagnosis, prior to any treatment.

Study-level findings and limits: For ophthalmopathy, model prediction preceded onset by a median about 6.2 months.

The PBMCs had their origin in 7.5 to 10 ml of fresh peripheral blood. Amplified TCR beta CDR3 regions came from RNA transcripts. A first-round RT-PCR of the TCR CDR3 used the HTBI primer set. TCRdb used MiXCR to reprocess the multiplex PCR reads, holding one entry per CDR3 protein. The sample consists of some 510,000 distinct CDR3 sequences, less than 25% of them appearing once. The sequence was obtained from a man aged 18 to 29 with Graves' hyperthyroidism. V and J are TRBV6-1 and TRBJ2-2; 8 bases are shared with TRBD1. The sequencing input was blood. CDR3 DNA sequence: TGTGCCAGCAGTGAAGCGCCCGGACAGGGCGTCGGGGAGCTGTTTTTT. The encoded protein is CASSEAPGQGVGELFF.